The text below deals with one TCR beta chain. Its antigen remains unknown. Regarding donors, all were healthy bone marrow donors. Nominally healthy donors were sampled, though unrecorded immune exposures were likely. Amplification used 60 Vbeta primers and 13 Jbeta primers. Profiling relied on immunoSEQ multiplex PCR, and the TCRdb table lists in-frame clones only, not all of them. The sample lists 150,000 to 200,000 clones, 80% occurring once. In germline, CDR1 is GTSNPN, CDR2 SVGIG (reference sequence). J was trimmed by 7 bases and V by 2 bases; bases with no gene match: 5. This CDR3 is 13 amino acids long. This sample is part of a study of cytomegalovirus exposure and HLA in healthy donors. Study-wide context: The Caucasian-associated ancestry cluster contained about four fifths of the 398 genotyped donors.

Study-wide findings and caveats: There were several of the most significant clusters that appeared linked to common viral pathogens in a later analysis.

The gene calls are TRBV30 and TRBJ1-5, with 7 bases fitting TRBD1. The sequencing sample was made of PBMCs. The receptor's source is a woman between 40 and 55 years old in good health and CMV-seronegative. The CDR3 DNA reads as TGTGCCTGGAGTAGACAGGGCGGACAGCCCCAGCATTTT. Its translation: CAWSRQGGQPQHF. The variable domain in full, with the rest retrieved from reference TRBV30 and TRBJ1-5, is SQTIHQWPATLVQPVGSPLSLECTVEGTSNPNLYWYRQAAGRGLQLLFYSVGIGQISSEVPQNLSASRPQDRQFILSSKKLLLSDSGFYLCAWSRQGGQPQHFGDGTRLSIL.